This passage covers 30 T cell receptor beta chains from one sample sequenced in a study of long-term antiretroviral therapy in people with HIV. Researchers report immunoSEQ v3.0 was run at survey level. Clones were sequenced by immunoSEQ multiplex PCR, and TCRdb holds only the in-frame ones, with some missing. This repertoire shows 25,000 to 35,000 clones, roughly 84% found once; its top ten account for approximately 0.99%. Sequenced material: unsorted PBMCs, taken 2 years after starting antiretroviral therapy. These receptor sequences come from a man in his fifties with HIV.

This chain connects TRBV27 to TRBJ1-1, with 9 bases matching TRBD1. V shed 5 bases, J shed 1 base, and the junction held 5 bases outside the gene matches. Germline loops: CDR1 MNHEY, CDR2 SMNVEV (reference sequence). This CDR3 has 15 residues. The CDR3 reads CASSIPGQGNTEAFF. CDR3 sequence (DNA): TGTGCCAGCAGTATACCGGGACAGGGGAACACTGAAGCTTTCTTT.

V gene TRBV9 combines with J gene TRBJ2-7, with D maybe TRBD2 (5 bases). The CDR3 runs to 17 residues. V shed 3 bases and J shed 5 bases, with 24 bases lying between them. Germline V gene lookup returns CDR1 SGDLS and CDR2 YYNGEE. CDR3 sequence reads: CASSGGGGLSPRHEQYF. The DNA for the CDR3 is TGTGCCAGCAGCGGAGGAGGAGGATTGTCGCCCCGACACGAGCAGTACTTC.

The V gene is TRBV6-5, the J gene TRBJ2-7; TRBD1 agrees at 10 bases. Germline V gene data show CDR1 as MNHEY and CDR2 as SVGAGI. The CDR3 is made up of 14 amino acids. V gave up 5 bases and J gave up 6 bases; unmatched junction bases: 7. CDR3 DNA: TGTGCCAGCAGTGGATGGACAGGGGGAGGCGAGCAGTACTTC. Its protein product is CASSGWTGGGEQYF.

The rearrangement links TRBV4-3 to TRBJ2-7, with 10 bases fitting TRBD2. V trimming: 1 base; J trimming: 3 bases; junction bases outside the gene matches: 0. CDR1 LGHNA and CDR2 YSLEER come from the germline V gene. This CDR3 comprises 14 residues. This chain's CDR3 is CASSQASGGYEQYF. The CDR3 DNA reads as TGCGCCAGCAGCCAAGCTAGCGGGGGCTACGAGCAGTACTTC.

This clone appeared once. The chain links TRBV7-2 to TRBJ2-7, with a weak D call TRBD1 (6 bases). The germline V and J ends were trimmed by 6 bases and 4 bases, with 13 bases remaining between them. The CDR3 is 13 residues long. CDR1 is SGHTA, CDR2 FQGNSA, per germline. CDR3 in amino acids: CASSTGSGYEQYF. The CDR3 DNA follows: TGTGCCAGCAGTACAGGGTCGGGTTACGAGCAGTACTTC.

The V call is TRBV5-1, the J call TRBJ1-4, with a weak D call TRBD1 (5 bases). This CDR3 region has 15 residues. The germline gives CDR1 SGHRS, CDR2 YFSETQ. Trimming pared 4 bases from V and 4 bases from J, leaving 14 bases between. CDR3 in amino acids: CASSGGISSNEKLFF. CDR3 nucleotides: TGCGCCAGCAGCGGGGGGATCTCGAGTAATGAAAAACTGTTTTTT.

The chain recombines TRBV28 with TRBJ2-7; D remains unclear. The CDR3 extends over 13 amino acids. From germline, CDR1 is MDHEN and CDR2 SYDVKM. Trimming cost V 1 base and J 3 bases, with 7 bases left between them. The CDR3 sequence is CASSLSGYYEQYF. In DNA, the CDR3 is TGTGCCAGCAGTTTATCCGGTTACTACGAGCAGTACTTC. Full variable domain (outside the CDR3, taken from reference TRBV28 and TRBJ2-7): DVKVTQSSRYLVKRTGEKVFLECVQDMDHENMFWYRQDPGLGLRLIYFSYDVKMKEKGDIPEGYSVSREKKERFSLILESASTNQTSMYLCASSLSGYYEQYFGPGTRLTVT.

The V call is TRBV28, the J call TRBJ1-2; TRBD1 matches 9 bases. The V gene end was trimmed by 5 bases and the J gene end by 7 bases; junction bases not matched to a gene: 5. CDR1 is MDHEN and CDR2 is SYDVKM in the germline V gene. This CDR3 has 13 residues. CDR3: CASSTGTGSGYTF. In nucleotides, the CDR3 is TGTGCCAGCAGTACCGGGACAGGGTCTGGCTACACCTTC.

The chain combines TRBV28 with TRBJ1-4; D ambiguous. The CDR3 length is 14 residues. Germline-derived CDR1 and CDR2 are MDHEN and SYDVKM. V was cut by 8 bases and J by 5 bases, with 15 bases left in between. CDR3 bases: TGTGCCAGCCGCAGACAAGGTCCGAATGAAAAACTGTTTTTT. It codes for CASRRQGPNEKLFF.

This chain links TRBV5-1 with TRBJ2-7; 10 nucleotides agree with TRBD1. There are 14 residues in the CDR3. Germline V gene data show CDR1 as SGHRS and CDR2 as YFSETQ. Losses at the gene ends were 4 bases for V and 5 bases for J; bases not matched to a gene: 6. DNA for the CDR3: TGCGCCAGCAGCCCCGGACAGGGGGACGACGAGCAGTACTTC. Its translation: CASSPGQGDDEQYF.

The V gene is TRBV27, the J gene TRBJ2-7, with 10 bases identical to TRBD2. The CDR3 runs to 14 residues. V trimming: 5 bases; J trimming: 2 bases; junction bases outside the gene matches: 3. Germline CDR1 is MNHEY and CDR2 is SMNVEV (reference sequence). CDR3 nucleotides: TGTGCCAGCAGTATAGCGGGAGGCCCCTACGAGCAGTACTTC. Protein sequence: CASSIAGGPYEQYF.

This chain uses TRBV7-2 with TRBJ1-4; TRBD1 matches at 9 bases. V dropped 5 bases and J dropped 8; count of bases not matched to a gene: 6. CDR1 is SGHTA and CDR2 is FQGNSA in the germline V gene. The CDR3 covers 14 residues. The CDR3 sequence is CASSRDRVGEKLFF. As DNA, the CDR3 is TGTGCCAGCAGCCGGGACAGGGTAGGGGAAAAACTGTTTTTT.

The chain uses TRBV4-1 and TRBJ1-3; TRBD1 might be the D (5 bases). Trimming took 1 base from V and 5 from J, leaving 9 bases between them. The CDR3 runs 14 residues. Germline assignment: CDR1 MGHRA and CDR2 YSYEKL. This chain's CDR3 is CASSQGSGRNTIYF. The CDR3 bases are TGCGCCAGCAGCCAAGGGTCAGGGAGAAACACCATATATTTT.

The chain combines TRBV19 with TRBJ2-5, with D possibly matching TRBD2 (7 bases). Trimming removed 5 bases at V and 1 base at J, with 14 bases between. This CDR3 has 15 residues. Per germline, CDR1 LNHDA and CDR2 SQIVND (reference sequence). The CDR3 bases are TGTGCCAGTAGTCCTTTAGGGGGGGTCCAAGAGACCCAGTACTTC. Translated: CASSPLGGVQETQYF.

This rearrangement joins TRBV27 to TRBJ1-2; 9 bases match TRBD1. V lost 8 bases, J lost 7 bases, and 11 bases stayed unmatched. Germline-derived CDR1 and CDR2 are MNHEY and SMNVEV (reference sequence). This CDR3 spans 14 amino acids. The CDR3 protein is CASRRRDREGGYTF. CDR3 bases: TGTGCCAGCCGTAGAAGGGACAGGGAGGGTGGCTACACCTTC.

This clone was seen a handful of times. V and J are TRBV19 and TRBJ1-5; TRBD1 matches at 7 bases. CDR1 and CDR2 (germline): LNHDA, SQIVND (reference sequence). This CDR3 comprises 12 residues. The V and J ends lost 5 bases and 11 bases, in that order; junction bases with no gene match: 6. CDR3 protein: CASSSWGTAQHF. The CDR3 bases are TGTGCCAGTAGTTCGTGGGGGACAGCCCAGCATTTT.

The genes are TRBV19 and TRBJ1-1; D is unresolved. CDR3 length equals 13 residues. From germline, CDR1 is LNHDA and CDR2 SQIVND (reference sequence). Between the trimmed V and J ends, which lost 7 bases and 4 bases, there was a span of 13 bases. The CDR3 nucleotides are TGTGCCAGTAAGGACGCCTTGGGCACTGAAGCTTTCTTT. This codes for CASKDALGTEAFF. The full variable domain, its missing parts supplied by reference TRBV19 and TRBJ1-1, is DGGITQSPKYLFRKEGQNVTLSCEQNLNHDAMYWYRQDPGQGLRLIYYSQIVNDFQKGDIAEGYSVSREKKESFPLTVTSAQKNPTAFYLCASKDALGTEAFFGQGTRLTVV.

CDR3 sequence (DNA): TGCAGCGTGGGGGGCGAACCTACTAGCGGGGGGGTCGCTGATGAGCAGTTCTTC. This encodes CSVGGEPTSGGVADEQFF. The rearrangement joins TRBV29-1 to TRBJ2-1; 13 nucleotides match TRBD2. The junction had 19 bases not matched to a gene; V was cut back by 6 bases and J by 8 bases. CDR3 length equals 18 residues. Germline CDR1 reads SQVTM; CDR2 reads ANQGSEA.

In this sample, this clone turned up a few times. The chain joins TRBV7-9 to TRBJ1-5; D call uncertain. Trimming took off 3 bases at V and 3 bases at J, with 3 bases between the two ends. Germline CDR1 is SEHNR and CDR2 is FQNEAQ (reference sequence). The CDR3 contains 12 residues. The CDR3, as DNA: TGTGCCAGCAGCTTTACCAATCAGCCCCAGCATTTT. Translated, it gives CASSFTNQPQHF.

The chain uses TRBV14 and TRBJ1-1; D gene unclear. CDR1 is SGHDN and CDR2 is FVKESK in the germline V gene. The germline V and J ends were trimmed by 1 base and 2 bases, with 11 bases remaining between them. The CDR3 contains 15 residues. The CDR3 coding sequence is TGTGCCAGCAGCCAAGTCAAAGGGCCAAACACTGAAGCTTTCTTT. Protein: CASSQVKGPNTEAFF.

V and J are TRBV14 and TRBJ2-5; 10 nucleotides align to TRBD2. V was clipped by 2 bases and J by 5 bases; unmatched bases: 5. The length of the CDR3 is 15 residues. Germline V gene lookup returns CDR1 SGHDN and CDR2 FVKESK. CDR3 in amino acids: CASSQLAGAMETQYF. Here the CDR3 DNA reads TGTGCCAGCAGCCAACTAGCGGGAGCGATGGAGACCCAGTACTTC. The full variable domain, its missing parts supplied by reference TRBV14 and TRBJ2-5, is EAGVTQFPSHSVIEKGQTVTLRCDPISGHDNLYWYRRVMGKEIKFLLHFVKESKQDESGMPNNRFLAERTGGTYSTLKVQPAELEDSGVYFCASSQLAGAMETQYFGPGTRLLVL.

The chain joins TRBV4-2 to TRBJ1-1; D is possibly TRBD1 (5 bases). This CDR3 is built from 12 residues. CDR1 is LGHNA, CDR2 YNFKEQ, per germline. Trimming took off 2 bases at V and 7 bases at J, with 8 bases between the two ends. The CDR3 DNA follows: TGTGCCAGCAGCCAATACAGGAGTGAAGCTTTCTTT. Residues: CASSQYRSEAFF.

The chain combines TRBV19 with TRBJ2-3, with 11 bases lining up with TRBD2. Trimming removed 5 bases from V and 5 bases from J; junction bases left unmatched: 12. Germline lookup yields CDR1 LNHDA and CDR2 SQIVND (reference sequence). This CDR3 has 17 amino acids. CDR3 sequence reads: CASSHKTSGMGGDTQYF. CDR3 bases: TGTGCCAGTAGTCATAAGACTAGCGGGATGGGTGGAGATACGCAGTATTTT.

The V call is TRBV28, the J call TRBJ2-1; no clear D. The CDR3 loop spans 15 amino acids. The ends were cut back, 0 bases at V and 10 bases at J, with 16 bases in the middle. Germline CDR1 MDHEN, CDR2 SYDVKM. The CDR3 DNA reads as TGTGCCAGCAGTTTATGGCAGCGTCCGCCCAGGGAGCAGTTCTTC. Residues: CASSLWQRPPREQFF.

The CDR3 DNA reads as TGCGCCAGCAGCCGGGATCGGCCTAGGGGGACCACCGGGGAGCTGTTTTTT. It translates to CASSRDRPRGTTGELFF. The chain couples TRBV4-3 to TRBJ2-2, with D tentatively TRBD1 (6 bases). Trimming took 4 bases from V and 4 from J, leaving 19 bases between them. Germline V lookup: CDR1 LGHNA, CDR2 YSLEER. The CDR3 is made up of 17 amino acids.

This rearrangement joins TRBV28 to TRBJ2-1; D unresolved. The CDR3 contains 11 residues. Germline V gene lookup returns CDR1 MDHEN and CDR2 SYDVKM. V lost 2 bases and J 5 bases, leaving 1 base between the germline ends. CDR3 amino acids: CASSLDNEQFF. The DNA for the CDR3 is TGTGCCAGCAGTTTAGACAATGAGCAGTTCTTC.

V is TRBV5-6 and J is TRBJ1-1; D is uncertain. Germline CDR1 and CDR2: SGHDT and YYEEEE. V was cut by 6 bases and J by 1 base, with 13 bases left in between. This CDR3 contains 14 residues. The CDR3 protein is CASTDKARNTEAFF. DNA of the CDR3: TGTGCCAGCACCGATAAGGCTAGGAACACTGAAGCTTTCTTT.

J is TRBJ2-7 and V is TRBV7-2; 7 bases are a match to TRBD2. J lost 2 bases, V lost 0 bases, and 1 base had no gene match. The germline V gene encodes CDR1 SGHTA and CDR2 FQGNSA. The length of the CDR3 is 14 residues. CDR3 sequence: CASSLAAGAYEQYF. Written as DNA, the CDR3 is TGTGCCAGCAGCTTAGCGGCGGGAGCCTACGAGCAGTACTTC.

This clone appeared once. The chain employs TRBV5-4 and TRBJ1-2; D ambiguous. CDR1 SGHNT and CDR2 YYREEE come from the germline V gene (reference sequence). Trimming took off 0 bases at V and 6 bases at J, with 9 bases between the two ends. The CDR3 runs to 13 residues. The CDR3 DNA is TGTGCCAGCAGCTTGGCGGGAAGGCATGGCTACACCTTC. As protein: CASSLAGRHGYTF.

The chain employs TRBV7-8 and TRBJ2-1, with D possibly being TRBD2 (6 bases). V gave up 3 bases and J gave up 3 bases, with 21 bases separating them. Germline-derived CDR1 and CDR2 are SGHVS and FQNEAQ. The CDR3 totals 18 residues. CDR3 sequence reads: CASSFPPEGGVRYNEQFF. CDR3 nucleotide sequence: TGTGCCAGCAGCTTTCCCCCAGAGGGCGGGGTACGCTACAATGAGCAGTTCTTC.